This TCR beta chain was captured in a study of molecular identifiers for immune sequencing clone quantification. Study at large: Five portions were made in replicates from RNA of approximately 20,000 or 98,000 naive CD8 cells, and four underwent sequencing.

Bulk TCR library preparation followed previously described methods with listed TCR primers. From the PCR reads, TCRdb called clonotypes with MiXCR, one entry per CDR3 protein. The sample has under 350,000 distinct CDR3 sequences; roughly 24% are singletons. Naive CD8 T cell sorting was performed on the CD8+CD4-CCR7+CD45RA+ phenotype. This CDR3 contains 13 residues. Germline V gene lookup returns CDR1 MNHEY and CDR2 SVGEGT. As regards this clonotype: One end of the junction is discordant with germline, which a read error may explain.

The TCR was taken from a human donor in good health. Some libraries in this study had Jurkat cell RNA spiked in. The chain recombines TRBV6-2 or TRBV6-3 with TRBJ2-1; no firm D call. The sample was naive CD8+ T cells from blood, with Jurkat cell RNA spiked in. Subset specified: FACS-sorted CD8+CD4-CCR7+CD45RA+ naive T cells. The CDR3 DNA reads as TGTGCCAGCAGTCAGAGACTCTACAATGAGCAGATCTTC. Amino acid sequence: CASSQRLYNEQIF.